This T cell receptor (beta chain) was profiled in a study of technical replicates of blood from a few donors. The data were produced by immunoSEQ multiplex PCR, yet TCRdb's version contains in-frame clones alone and is incomplete. The sample lists some 91,000 clones, approximately 94% occurring once. The CDR3 is 17 amino acids. Germline CDR1 GTSNPN, CDR2 SVGIG (reference sequence). V shed 8 bases and J 4 bases; nucleotides not matched to a gene: 17. Material for sequencing was T cells isolated from PBMCs. This chain joins TRBV30 and TRBJ1-4, with TRBD1 matching over 9 bases. The TCR sequence derives from a human donor in good health. CDR3 protein: CAPLGTGSGGRNEKLFF. CDR3 nucleotides: TGTGCCCCATTAGGGACAGGGTCGGGTGGACGTAATGAAAAACTGTTTTTT.